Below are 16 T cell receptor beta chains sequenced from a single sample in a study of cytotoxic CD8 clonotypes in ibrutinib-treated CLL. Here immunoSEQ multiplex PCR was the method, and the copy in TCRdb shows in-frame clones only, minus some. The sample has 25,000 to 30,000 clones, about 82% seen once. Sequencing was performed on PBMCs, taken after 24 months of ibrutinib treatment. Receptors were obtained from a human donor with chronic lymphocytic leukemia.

The CDR3 nucleotides are TGTGCCAGCTCACCAAGACCTACGGGCAGCATGAACACTGAAGCTTTCTTT. Translating gives CASSPRPTGSMNTEAFF. J is TRBJ1-1 and V is TRBV18; no clear D gene. The CDR3 consists of 17 residues. V was clipped by 2 bases and J by 0 bases, with 16 bases between them. CDR1 and CDR2 from the germline V gene are KGHSH and LQKENI.

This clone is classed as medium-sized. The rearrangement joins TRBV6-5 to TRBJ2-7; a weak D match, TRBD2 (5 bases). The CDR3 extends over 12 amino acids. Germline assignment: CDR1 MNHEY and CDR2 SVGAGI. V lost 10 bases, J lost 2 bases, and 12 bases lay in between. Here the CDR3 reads CATLSGPYEQYF. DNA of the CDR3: TGTGCCACGTTAAGCGGTCCCTACGAGCAGTACTTC.

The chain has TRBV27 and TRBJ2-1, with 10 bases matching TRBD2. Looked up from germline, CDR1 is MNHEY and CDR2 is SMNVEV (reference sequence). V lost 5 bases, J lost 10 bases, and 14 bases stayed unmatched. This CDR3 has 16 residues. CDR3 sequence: CASSTQQRGGRGEQFF. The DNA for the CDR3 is TGTGCCAGCAGTACCCAACAGCGGGGGGGCCGAGGGGAGCAGTTCTTC.

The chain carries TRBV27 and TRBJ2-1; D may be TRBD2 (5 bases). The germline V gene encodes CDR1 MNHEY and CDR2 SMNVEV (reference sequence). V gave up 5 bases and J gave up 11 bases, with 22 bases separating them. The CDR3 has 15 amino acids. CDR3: CASSPRLTEGIKQFF. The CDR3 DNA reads TGTGCCAGCAGTCCAAGATTAACTGAGGGAATTAAGCAGTTCTTC.

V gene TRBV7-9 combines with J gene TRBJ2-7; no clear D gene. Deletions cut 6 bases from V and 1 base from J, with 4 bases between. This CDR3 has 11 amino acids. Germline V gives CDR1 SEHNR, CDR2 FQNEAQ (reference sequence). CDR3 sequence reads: CASRQSYEQYF. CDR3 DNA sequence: TGTGCCAGCAGGCAATCCTACGAGCAGTACTTC.

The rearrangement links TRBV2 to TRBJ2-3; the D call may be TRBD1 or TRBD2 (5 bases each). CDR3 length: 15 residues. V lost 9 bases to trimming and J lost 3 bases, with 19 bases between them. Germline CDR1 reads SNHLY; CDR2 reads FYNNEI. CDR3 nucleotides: TGTGCCAGTTCGCTCGACGGGGCTGGAACAGATACGCAGTATTTT. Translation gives CASSLDGAGTDTQYF.

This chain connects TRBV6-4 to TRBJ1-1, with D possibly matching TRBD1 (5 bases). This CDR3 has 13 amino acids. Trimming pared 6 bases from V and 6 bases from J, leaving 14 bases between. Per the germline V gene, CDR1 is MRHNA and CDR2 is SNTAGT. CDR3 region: CASRGPGGSEAFF. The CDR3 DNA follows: TGTGCCAGCAGGGGACCCGGGGGGTCTGAAGCTTTCTTT.

The CDR3 DNA sequence: TGTGCCAGCAGCCCGCCGGGTTTGGCCCAACCGGGATACAATGAGCAGTTCTTC. This sequence encodes CASSPPGLAQPGYNEQFF. This chain links TRBV9 with TRBJ2-1; tentatively, D is TRBD2 (5 bases). CDR1 and CDR2 (germline): SGDLS, YYNGEE. The V gene lost 4 bases and the J gene lost 4 bases, with 24 bases spanning the gap. This CDR3 has 18 amino acids.

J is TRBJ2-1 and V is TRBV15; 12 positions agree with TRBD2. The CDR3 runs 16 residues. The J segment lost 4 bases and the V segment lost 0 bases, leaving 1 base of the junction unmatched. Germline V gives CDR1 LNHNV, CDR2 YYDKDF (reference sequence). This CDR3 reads CATSRDLAGGYNEQFF. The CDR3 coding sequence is TGTGCCACCAGCAGAGATCTAGCGGGGGGGTACAATGAGCAGTTCTTC.

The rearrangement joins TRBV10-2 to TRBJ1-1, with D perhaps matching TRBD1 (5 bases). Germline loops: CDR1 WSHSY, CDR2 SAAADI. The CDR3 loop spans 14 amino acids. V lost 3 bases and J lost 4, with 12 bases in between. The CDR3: CASSELPGSTEAFF. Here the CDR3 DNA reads TGCGCCAGCAGTGAATTACCAGGGAGCACTGAAGCTTTCTTT.

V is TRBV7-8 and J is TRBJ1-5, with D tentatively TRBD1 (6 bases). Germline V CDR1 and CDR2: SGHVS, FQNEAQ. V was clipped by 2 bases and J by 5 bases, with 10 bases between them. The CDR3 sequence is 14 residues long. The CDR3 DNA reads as TGTGCCAGCAGCTTACTACAGGGTTATCAGCCCCAGCATTTT. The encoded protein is CASSLLQGYQPQHF.

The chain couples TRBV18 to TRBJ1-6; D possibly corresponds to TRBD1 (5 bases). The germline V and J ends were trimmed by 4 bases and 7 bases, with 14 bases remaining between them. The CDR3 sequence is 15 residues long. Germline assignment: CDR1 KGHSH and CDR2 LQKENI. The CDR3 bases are TGTGCCAGCTCACTCAACCGACAGTCAAATTCACCCCTCCACTTT. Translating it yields CASSLNRQSNSPLHF.

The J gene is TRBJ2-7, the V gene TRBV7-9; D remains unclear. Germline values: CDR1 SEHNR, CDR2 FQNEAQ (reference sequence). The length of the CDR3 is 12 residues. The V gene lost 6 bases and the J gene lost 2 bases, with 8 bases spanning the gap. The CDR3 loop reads CASSPTPYEQYF. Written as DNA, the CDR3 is TGTGCCAGCAGTCCGACCCCCTACGAGCAGTACTTC. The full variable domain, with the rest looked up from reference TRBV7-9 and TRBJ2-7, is DTGVSQNPRHKITKRGQNVTFRCDPISEHNRLYWYRQTLGQGPEFLTYFQNEAQLEKSRLLSDRFSAERPKGSFSTLEIQRTEQGDSAMYLCASSPTPYEQYFGPGTRLTVT.

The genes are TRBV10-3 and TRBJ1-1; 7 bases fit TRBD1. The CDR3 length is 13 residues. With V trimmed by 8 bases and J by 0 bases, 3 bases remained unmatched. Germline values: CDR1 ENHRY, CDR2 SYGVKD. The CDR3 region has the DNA TGTGCCATCCGGGGACAGTTGAACACTGAAGCTTTCTTT. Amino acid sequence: CAIRGQLNTEAFF.

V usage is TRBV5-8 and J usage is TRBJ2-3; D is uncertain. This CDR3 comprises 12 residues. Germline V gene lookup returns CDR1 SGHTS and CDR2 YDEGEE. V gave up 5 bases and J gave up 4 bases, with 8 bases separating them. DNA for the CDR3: TGTGCCAGCAGTCGCGGTGCAGATACGCAGTATTTT. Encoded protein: CASSRGADTQYF.

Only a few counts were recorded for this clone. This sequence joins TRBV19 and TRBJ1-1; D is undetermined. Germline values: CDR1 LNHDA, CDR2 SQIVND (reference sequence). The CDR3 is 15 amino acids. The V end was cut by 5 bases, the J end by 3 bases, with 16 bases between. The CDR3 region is CASSPYEGWDTEAFF. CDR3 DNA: TGTGCCAGTAGTCCCTATGAGGGATGGGACACTGAAGCTTTCTTT.